This TCR beta chain was captured by sequencing in a study of OX40 agonist ivuxolimab in advanced cancers. Turning to the study itself: The study gave patients intravenous ivuxolimab at 0.01 to 10 mg/kg every 2 weeks.

Points from the study as a whole: The average count of expanded clones was higher among CD8+ T cells than among CD4+.

The CDR3 is 14 amino acids. Trimming removed 10 bases from V and 1 base from J, with 16 bases in between. The germline V gene encodes CDR1 MNHNY and CDR2 SVGAGI (reference sequence). Blood draws occurred at baseline, cycle 4 day 1, and cycle 7 day 1. Using immunoSEQ multiplex PCR, the repertoire was profiled, and TCRdb retains in-frame clones only, with some absent. The sample lists roughly 73,000 clones, approximately 80% occurring once. This clone has a handful of counts. Its antigen is still unknown. This clonotype originated in an adult with an advanced solid tumor such as melanoma, head and neck, liver or kidney cancer. The J gene is TRBJ1-1, the V gene TRBV6-6; D gene ambiguous. The material was CD4+ or CD8+ T cells sorted from blood, obtained in a trial of the OX40 agonist ivuxolimab. CDR3 nucleotides: TGTGCCATTCGTATGACGGGAGGGAACACTGAAGCTTTCTTT. Residues: CAIRMTGGNTEAFF.